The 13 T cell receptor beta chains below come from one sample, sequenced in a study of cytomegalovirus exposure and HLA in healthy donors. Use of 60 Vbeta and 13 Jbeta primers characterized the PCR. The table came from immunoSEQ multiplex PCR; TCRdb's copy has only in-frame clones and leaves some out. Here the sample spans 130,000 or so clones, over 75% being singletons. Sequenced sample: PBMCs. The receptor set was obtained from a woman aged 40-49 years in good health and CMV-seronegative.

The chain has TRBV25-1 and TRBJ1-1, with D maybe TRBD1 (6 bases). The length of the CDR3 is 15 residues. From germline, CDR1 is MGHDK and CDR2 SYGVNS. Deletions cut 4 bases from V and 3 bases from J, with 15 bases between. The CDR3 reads CASSASQQGDTEAFF. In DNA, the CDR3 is TGTGCCAGCAGTGCAAGCCAACAGGGAGACACTGAAGCTTTCTTT.

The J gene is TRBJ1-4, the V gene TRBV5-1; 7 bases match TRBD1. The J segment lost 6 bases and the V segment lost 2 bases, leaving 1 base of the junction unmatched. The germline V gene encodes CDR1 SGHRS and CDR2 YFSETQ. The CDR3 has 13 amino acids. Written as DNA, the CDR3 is TGCGCCAGCAGCTTAACAGGGGATGAAAAACTGTTTTTT. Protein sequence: CASSLTGDEKLFF.

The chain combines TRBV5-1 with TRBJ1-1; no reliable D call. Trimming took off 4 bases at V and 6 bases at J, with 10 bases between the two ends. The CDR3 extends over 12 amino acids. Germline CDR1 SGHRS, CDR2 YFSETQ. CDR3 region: CASSPNGAEAFF. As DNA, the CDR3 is TGCGCCAGCAGCCCGAACGGTGCTGAAGCTTTCTTT.

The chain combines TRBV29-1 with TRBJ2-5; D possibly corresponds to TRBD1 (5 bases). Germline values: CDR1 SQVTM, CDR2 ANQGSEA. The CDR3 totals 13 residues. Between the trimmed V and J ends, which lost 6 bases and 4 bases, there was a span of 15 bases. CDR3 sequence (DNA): TGCAGCGTCCGAAGGGGCTGGGGAGAGACCCAGTACTTC. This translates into CSVRRGWGETQYF.

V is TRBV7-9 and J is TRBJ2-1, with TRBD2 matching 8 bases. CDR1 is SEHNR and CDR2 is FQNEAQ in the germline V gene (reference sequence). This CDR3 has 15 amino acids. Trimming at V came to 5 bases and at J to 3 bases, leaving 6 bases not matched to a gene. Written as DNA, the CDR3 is TGTGCCAGCAGCCAGAGGACTAGCTACTACAATGAGCAGTTCTTC. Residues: CASSQRTSYYNEQFF. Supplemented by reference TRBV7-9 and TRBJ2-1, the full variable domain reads DTGVSQNPRHKITKRGQNVTFRCDPISEHNRLYWYRQTLGQGPEFLTYFQNEAQLEKSRLLSDRFSAERPKGSFSTLEIQRTEQGDSAMYLCASSQRTSYYNEQFFGPGTRLTVL.

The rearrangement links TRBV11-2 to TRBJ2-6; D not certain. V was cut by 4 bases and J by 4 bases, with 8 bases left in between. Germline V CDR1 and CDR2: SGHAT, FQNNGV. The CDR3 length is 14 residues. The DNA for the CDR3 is TGTGCCAGCAGCTCACCTAGGGGGGCCAACGTCCTGACTTTC. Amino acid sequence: CASSSPRGANVLTF.

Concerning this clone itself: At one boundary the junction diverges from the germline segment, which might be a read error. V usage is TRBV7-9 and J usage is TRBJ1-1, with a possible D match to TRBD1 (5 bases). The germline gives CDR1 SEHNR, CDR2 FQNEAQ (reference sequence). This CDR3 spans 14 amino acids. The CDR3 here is CSSSLNSGLTEAFF. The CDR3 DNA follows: TGTTCCAGCAGCTTAAATTCAGGGCTAACTGAAGCTTTCTTT.

The CDR3: CASSGLGTGADTQYF. The CDR3 DNA reads as TGTGCCAGCAGCGGCCTCGGGACAGGGGCAGATACGCAGTATTTT. The rearrangement joins TRBV9 to TRBJ2-3; 10 nucleotides align to TRBD1. The germline V gene has CDR1 SGDLS and CDR2 YYNGEE. The CDR3 totals 15 residues. V lost 3 bases and J lost 4; bases outside the gene matches: 5.

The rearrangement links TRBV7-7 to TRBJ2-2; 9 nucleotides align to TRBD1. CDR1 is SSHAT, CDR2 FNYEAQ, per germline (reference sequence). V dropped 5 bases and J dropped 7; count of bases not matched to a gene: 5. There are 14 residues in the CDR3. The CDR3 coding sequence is TGTGCCAGCAGCCCGACAGGGGGTGACGGGGAGCTGTTTTTT. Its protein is CASSPTGGDGELFF. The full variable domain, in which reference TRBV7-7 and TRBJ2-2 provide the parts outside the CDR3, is GAGVSQSPRYKVTKRGQDVTLRCDPISSHATLYWYQQALGQGPEFLTYFNYEAQPDKSGLPSDRFSAERPEGSISTLTIQRTEQRDSAMYRCASSPTGGDGELFFGEGSRLTVL.

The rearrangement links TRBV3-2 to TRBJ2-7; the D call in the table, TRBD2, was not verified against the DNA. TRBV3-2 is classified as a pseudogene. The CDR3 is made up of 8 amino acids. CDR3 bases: TGTGCCAGCAGCCCGACTCGTGTA. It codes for CASSPTRV.

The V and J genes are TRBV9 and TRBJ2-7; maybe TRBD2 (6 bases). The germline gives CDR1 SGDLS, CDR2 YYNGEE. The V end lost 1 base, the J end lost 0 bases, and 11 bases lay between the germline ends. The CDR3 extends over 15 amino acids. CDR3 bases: TGTGCCAGCAGCGTACGGGGGACTCGCTCCTACGAGCAGTACTTC. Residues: CASSVRGTRSYEQYF.

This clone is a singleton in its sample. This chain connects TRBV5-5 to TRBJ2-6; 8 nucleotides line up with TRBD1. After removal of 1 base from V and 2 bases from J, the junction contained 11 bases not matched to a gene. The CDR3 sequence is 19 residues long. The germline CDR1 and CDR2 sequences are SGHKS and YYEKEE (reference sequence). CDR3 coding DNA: TGTGCCAGCAGCTTGACACCGCGCAGGGGGCGGGCTGGGGCCAACGTCCTGACTTTC. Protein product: CASSLTPRRGRAGANVLTF. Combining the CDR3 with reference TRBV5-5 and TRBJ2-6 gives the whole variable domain DAGVTQSPTHLIKTRGQQVTLRCSPISGHKSVSWYQQVLGQGPQFIFQYYEKEERGRGNFPDRFSARQFPNYSSELNVNALLLGDSALYLCASSLTPRRGRAGANVLTFGAGSRLTVL.

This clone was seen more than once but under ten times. The CDR3 region is CASSYRGLGPGQPTYEQYF. CDR3 sequence (DNA): TGTGCCAGTAGCTACCGCGGCCTCGGGCCGGGACAGCCGACCTACGAGCAGTACTTC. The chain carries TRBV19 and TRBJ2-7; 7 positions agree with TRBD1. Unmatched junction bases numbered 22, after V lost 6 bases and J lost 2 bases. The CDR3 consists of 19 residues. The V gene's germline CDR1 is LNHDA and CDR2 SQIVND (reference sequence). Based on the CDR3 plus reference TRBV19 and TRBJ2-7, the full variable domain is DGGITQSPKYLFRKEGQNVTLSCEQNLNHDAMYWYRQDPGQGLRLIYYSQIVNDFQKGDIAEGYSVSREKKESFPLTVTSAQKNPTAFYLCASSYRGLGPGQPTYEQYFGPGTRLTVT.